What follows describes a single TCR beta chain. PCR employed 60 Vbeta and 13 Jbeta primers. The repertoire was sequenced with immunoSEQ multiplex PCR; TCRdb's copy has only in-frame clones and lacks some. The table records 150,000 to 200,000 clones, approximately 80% of them present only once. This sample was included in a study of cytomegalovirus exposure and HLA in healthy donors. The CDR3 is 17 residues long. Germline V CDR1 and CDR2: MDHEN, SYDVKM. The germline V and J ends were trimmed by 2 bases and 3 bases, with 17 bases remaining between them. Input material: PBMCs. This chain uses TRBV28 with TRBJ1-5; the D is unclear. The TCR originated in a man aged 30-40 years in good health and CMV-seropositive. DNA of the CDR3: TGTGCCAGCAGTTTAGGTCCCCAGCGGCAGATCAATCAGCCCCAGCATTTT. Translation: CASSLGPQRQINQPQHF.